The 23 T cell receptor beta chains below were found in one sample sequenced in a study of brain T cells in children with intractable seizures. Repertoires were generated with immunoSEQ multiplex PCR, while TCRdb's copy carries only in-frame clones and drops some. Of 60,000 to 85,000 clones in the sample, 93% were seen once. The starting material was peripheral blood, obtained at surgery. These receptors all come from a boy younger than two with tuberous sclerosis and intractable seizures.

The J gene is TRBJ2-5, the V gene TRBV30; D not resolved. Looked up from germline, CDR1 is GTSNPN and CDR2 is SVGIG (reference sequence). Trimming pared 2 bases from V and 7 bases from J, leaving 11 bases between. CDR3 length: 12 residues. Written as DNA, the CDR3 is TGTGCCTGGAGTTCCAGAGTGGTGACCCAGTACTTC. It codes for CAWSSRVVTQYF.

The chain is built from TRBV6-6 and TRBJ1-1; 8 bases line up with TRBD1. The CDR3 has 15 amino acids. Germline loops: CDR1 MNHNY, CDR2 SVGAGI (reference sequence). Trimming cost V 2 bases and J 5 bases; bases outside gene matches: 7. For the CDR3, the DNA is TGTGCCAGCAGTTACCGCGGACAGGGAAGTACTGAAGCTTTCTTT. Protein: CASSYRGQGSTEAFF.

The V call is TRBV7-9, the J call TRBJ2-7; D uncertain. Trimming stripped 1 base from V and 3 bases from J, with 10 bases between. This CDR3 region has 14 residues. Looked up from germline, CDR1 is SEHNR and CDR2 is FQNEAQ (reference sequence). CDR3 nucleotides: TGTGCCAGCAGCTTAGGCCCCGGTATCTACGAGCAGTACTTC. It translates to CASSLGPGIYEQYF.

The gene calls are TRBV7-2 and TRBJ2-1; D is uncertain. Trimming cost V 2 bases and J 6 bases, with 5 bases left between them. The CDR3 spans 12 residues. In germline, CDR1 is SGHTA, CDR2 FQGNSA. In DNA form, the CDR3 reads TGTGCCAGCAGCTTAACGAGCAATGAGCAGTTCTTC. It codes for CASSLTSNEQFF.

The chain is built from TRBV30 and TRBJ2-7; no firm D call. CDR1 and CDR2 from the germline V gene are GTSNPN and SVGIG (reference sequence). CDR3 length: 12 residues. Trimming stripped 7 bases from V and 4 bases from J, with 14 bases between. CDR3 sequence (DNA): TGTGCCTCCTCCGGAACGCCTTACGAGCAGTACTTC. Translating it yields CASSGTPYEQYF.

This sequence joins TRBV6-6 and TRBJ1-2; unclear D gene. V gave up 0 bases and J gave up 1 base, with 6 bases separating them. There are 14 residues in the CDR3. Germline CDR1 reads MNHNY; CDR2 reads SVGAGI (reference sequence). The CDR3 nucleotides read TGTGCCAGCAGTTACTCGAAGAGTAACTATGGCTACACCTTC. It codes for CASSYSKSNYGYTF.

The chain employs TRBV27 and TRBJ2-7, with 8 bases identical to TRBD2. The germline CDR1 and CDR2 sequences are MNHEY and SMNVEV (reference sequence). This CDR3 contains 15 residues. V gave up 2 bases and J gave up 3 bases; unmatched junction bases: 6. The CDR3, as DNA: TGTGCCAGCAGTTTAATCGGGGGGGACTACTACGAGCAGTACTTC. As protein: CASSLIGGDYYEQYF.

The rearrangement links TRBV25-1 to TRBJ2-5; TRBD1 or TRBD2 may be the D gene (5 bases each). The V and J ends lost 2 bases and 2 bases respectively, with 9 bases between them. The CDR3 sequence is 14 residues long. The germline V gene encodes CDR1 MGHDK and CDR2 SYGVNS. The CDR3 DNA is TGTGCCAGCAGTGAAGGGGGACGGCAAGAGACCCAGTACTTC. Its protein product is CASSEGGRQETQYF.

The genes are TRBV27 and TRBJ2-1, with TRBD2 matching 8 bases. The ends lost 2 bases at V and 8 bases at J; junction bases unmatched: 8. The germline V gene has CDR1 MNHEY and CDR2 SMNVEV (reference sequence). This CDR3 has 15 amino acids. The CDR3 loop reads CASSLVGGAFYEQFF. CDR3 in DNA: TGTGCCAGCAGTTTAGTCGGGGGGGCATTCTATGAGCAGTTCTTC.

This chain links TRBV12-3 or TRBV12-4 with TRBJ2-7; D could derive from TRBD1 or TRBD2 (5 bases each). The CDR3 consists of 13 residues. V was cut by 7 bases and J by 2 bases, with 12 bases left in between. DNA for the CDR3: TGTGCCAGCACCCCGGGACGGACCTACGAGCAGTACTTC. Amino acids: CASTPGRTYEQYF.

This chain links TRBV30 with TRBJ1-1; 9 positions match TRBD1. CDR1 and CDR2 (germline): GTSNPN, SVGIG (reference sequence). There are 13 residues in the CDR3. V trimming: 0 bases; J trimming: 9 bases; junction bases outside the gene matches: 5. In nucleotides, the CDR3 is TGTGCCTGGAGTGTTCAAACAGGGGGCCAAGCTTTCTTT. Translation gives CAWSVQTGGQAFF.

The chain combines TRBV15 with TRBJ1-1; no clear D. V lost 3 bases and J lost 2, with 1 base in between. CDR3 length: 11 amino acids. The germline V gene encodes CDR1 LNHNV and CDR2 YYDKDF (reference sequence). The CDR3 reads CATSSNTEAFF. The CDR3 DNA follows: TGTGCCACCAGCAGTAACACTGAAGCTTTCTTT.

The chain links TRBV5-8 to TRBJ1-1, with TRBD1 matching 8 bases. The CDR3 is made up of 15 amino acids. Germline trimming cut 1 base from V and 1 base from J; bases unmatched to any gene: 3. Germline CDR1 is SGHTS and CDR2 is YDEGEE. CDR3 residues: CASSLMTGANTEAFF. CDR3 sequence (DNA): TGTGCCAGCAGCTTGATGACAGGGGCGAACACTGAAGCTTTCTTT.

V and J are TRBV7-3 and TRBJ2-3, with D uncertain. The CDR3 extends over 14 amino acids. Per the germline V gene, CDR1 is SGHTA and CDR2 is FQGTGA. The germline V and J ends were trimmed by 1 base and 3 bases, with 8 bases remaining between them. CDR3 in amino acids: CASSLSHTTDTQYF. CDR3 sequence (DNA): TGTGCCAGCAGCTTAAGTCATACTACAGATACGCAGTATTTT.

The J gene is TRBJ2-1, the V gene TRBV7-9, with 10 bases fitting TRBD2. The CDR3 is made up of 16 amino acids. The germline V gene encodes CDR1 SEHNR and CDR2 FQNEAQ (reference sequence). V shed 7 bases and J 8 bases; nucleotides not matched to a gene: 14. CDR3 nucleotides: TGTGCCAGCACCAATCATCGGGCTAGCGGGAGTCATGAGCAGTTCTTC. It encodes CASTNHRASGSHEQFF.

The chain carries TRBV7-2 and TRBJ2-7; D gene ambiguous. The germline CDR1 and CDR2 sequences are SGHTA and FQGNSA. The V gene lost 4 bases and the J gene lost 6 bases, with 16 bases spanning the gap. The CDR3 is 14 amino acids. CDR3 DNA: TGTGCCAGCAGCTCGCCGACCCTACCCCCCGAGCAGTACTTC. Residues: CASSSPTLPPEQYF.

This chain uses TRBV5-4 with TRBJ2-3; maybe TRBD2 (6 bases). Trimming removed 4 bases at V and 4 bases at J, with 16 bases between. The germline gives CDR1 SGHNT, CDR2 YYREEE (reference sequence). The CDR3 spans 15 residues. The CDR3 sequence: CASSQSFGGPDTQYF. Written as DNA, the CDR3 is TGTGCCAGCAGCCAAAGCTTCGGAGGGCCAGATACGCAGTATTTT.

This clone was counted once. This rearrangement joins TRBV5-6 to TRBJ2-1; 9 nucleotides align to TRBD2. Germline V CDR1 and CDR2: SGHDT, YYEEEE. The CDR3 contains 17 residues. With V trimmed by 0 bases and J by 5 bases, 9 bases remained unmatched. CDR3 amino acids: CASSLGVLAGLDNEQFF. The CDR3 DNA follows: TGTGCCAGCAGCTTGGGAGTCCTAGCGGGATTAGACAATGAGCAGTTCTTC.

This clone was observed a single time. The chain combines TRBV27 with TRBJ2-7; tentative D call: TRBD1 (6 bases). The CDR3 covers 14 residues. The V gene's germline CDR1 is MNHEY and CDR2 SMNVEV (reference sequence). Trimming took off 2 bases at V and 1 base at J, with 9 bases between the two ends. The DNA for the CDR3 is TGTGCCAGCAGTTTAGTGGACAGATCCTACGAGCAGTACTTC. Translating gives CASSLVDRSYEQYF.

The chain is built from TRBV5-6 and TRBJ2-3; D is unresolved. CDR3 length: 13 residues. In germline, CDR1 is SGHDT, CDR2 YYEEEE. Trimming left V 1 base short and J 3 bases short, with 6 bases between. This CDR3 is CASSLRWTDTQYF. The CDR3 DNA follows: TGTGCCAGCAGCTTGAGGTGGACAGATACGCAGTATTTT.

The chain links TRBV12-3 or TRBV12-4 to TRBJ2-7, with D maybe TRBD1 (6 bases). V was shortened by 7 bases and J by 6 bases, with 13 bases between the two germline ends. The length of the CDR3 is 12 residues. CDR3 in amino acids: CASTREGGEQYF. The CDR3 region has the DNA TGTGCCAGCACCCGGGAAGGGGGCGAGCAGTACTTC.

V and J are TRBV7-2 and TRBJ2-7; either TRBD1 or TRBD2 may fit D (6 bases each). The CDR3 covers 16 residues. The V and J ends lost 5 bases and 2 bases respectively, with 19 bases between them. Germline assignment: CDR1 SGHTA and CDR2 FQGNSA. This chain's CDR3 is CASSAGGGLTAYEQYF. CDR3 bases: TGTGCCAGCAGCGCCGGGGGCGGACTAACTGCCTACGAGCAGTACTTC.

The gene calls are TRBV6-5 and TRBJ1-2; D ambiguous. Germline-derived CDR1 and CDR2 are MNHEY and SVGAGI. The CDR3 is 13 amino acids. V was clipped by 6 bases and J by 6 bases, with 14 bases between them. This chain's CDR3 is CASSLEVGNGYTF. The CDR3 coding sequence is TGTGCCAGCAGCCTCGAGGTGGGGAATGGCTACACCTTC.